Below, 23 T cell receptor beta chains from the same sample are listed, as sequenced in a study of shared clonotypes between healthy human individuals. Only in-frame clones appear in the TCRdb table, and some are missing; sequencing was by immunoSEQ multiplex PCR. The data hold roughly 510,000 clones, with over 60% observed a single time. Specimen: PBMCs. Receptors originate from a woman in her thirties or forties in good health. Some clones in this sample may be carry-over from other donors' samples.

The chain links TRBV25-1 to TRBJ2-5, with D perhaps TRBD2 (6 bases). The CDR3 totals 16 residues. Trimming stripped 1 base from V and 4 bases from J, with 16 bases between. Germline CDR1 is MGHDK and CDR2 is SYGVNS. This CDR3 is CASSEWAGMGGETQYF. The CDR3 coding sequence is TGTGCCAGCAGTGAATGGGCGGGAATGGGAGGAGAGACCCAGTACTTC.

Details on this clone: This CDR3 is also generated by other DNA sequences in the sample. The genes are TRBV7-2 and TRBJ2-1; 10 nucleotides line up with TRBD2. CDR3 length: 14 residues. The trim removed 7 bases at V and 8 bases at J, leaving 8 bases unmatched. The germline CDR1 and CDR2 sequences are SGHTA and FQGNSA. Here the CDR3 DNA reads TGTGCCAGCAAACCGGGGCTAGCGGGAGATGAGCAGTTCTTC. This codes for CASKPGLAGDEQFF.

The V call is TRBV13, the J call TRBJ2-5, with 11 bases identical to TRBD2. This CDR3 is built from 16 residues. Looked up from germline, CDR1 is PRHDT and CDR2 is FYEKMQ (reference sequence). V lost 5 bases and J lost 1; bases outside the gene matches: 6. CDR3 in DNA: TGTGCCAGCAGCAGTGCGGGACTAGCGGCCCAAGAGACCCAGTACTTC. It yields the protein CASSSAGLAAQETQYF.

Note on this clone: A read error likely explains this, since a far larger clone differs by one base. The genes are TRBV11-2 and TRBJ2-1; 8 bases are a match to TRBD2. The CDR3 is 16 amino acids. Germline V gene sequence: CDR1 SGHAT, CDR2 FQNNGV. After removal of 7 bases from V and 9 bases from J, the junction contained 17 bases not matched to a gene. The CDR3, as DNA: TGTGCCAGCACCTCAGTTTCGGCGGGAGGAAGGGGTGAGCAGTTCTTC. Its translation is CASTSVSAGGRGEQFF.

The chain links TRBV18 to TRBJ2-6; D is unresolved. The CDR3 is 16 amino acids. Trimming cost V 3 bases and J 2 bases, with 11 bases left between them. CDR1 is KGHSH, CDR2 LQKENI, per germline. CDR3 nucleotide sequence: TGTGCCAGCTCACCCGGAAGCGTCACTGGGGCCAACGTCCTGACTTTC. It yields the protein CASSPGSVTGANVLTF.

The chain joins TRBV5-8 to TRBJ2-7; perhaps TRBD1 as D (6 bases). There are 13 residues in the CDR3. The ends were cut back, 2 bases at V and 1 base at J, with 7 bases in the middle. CDR1 SGHTS and CDR2 YDEGEE come from the germline V gene. The CDR3 loop is CASSLTGSYEQYF. The CDR3 region has the DNA TGTGCCAGCAGCTTAACAGGGTCCTACGAGCAGTACTTC.

In regard to this clone: A much more abundant neighbour one base away suggests this may be a read error. The missing conserved phenylalanine or tryptophan at the end of this CDR3 makes a read error likely. V gene TRBV30 combines with J gene TRBJ1-5; perhaps TRBD1 as D (6 bases). V lost 0 bases, J lost 0 bases, and 12 bases lay in between. CDR1 and CDR2 from the germline V gene are GTSNPN and SVGIG (reference sequence). The CDR3 spans 16 residues. The CDR3 region is CAWSVGGDYSNQPQHL. The CDR3 DNA reads TGTGCCTGGAGTGTAGGGGGTGACTATAGCAATCAGCCCCAGCATCTT.

This clone has just one count. The gene calls are TRBV10-3 and TRBJ2-1; D possibly uses TRBD1 or TRBD2 (7 bases each). V lost 5 bases and J lost 1, with 15 bases in between. CDR1 ENHRY and CDR2 SYGVKD come from the germline V gene. CDR3 length: 16 residues. CDR3 in DNA: TGTGCCATCAGTACACAGGGGAGGGGATCCTACAATGAGCAGTTCTTC. Its protein product is CAISTQGRGSYNEQFF.

Regarding this clone: A much larger clone is a single base away; this may be a read error. The sample contains more than one DNA sequence encoding this CDR3. The rearrangement links TRBV18 to TRBJ2-3, with D tentatively TRBD2 (6 bases). The CDR3 totals 12 residues. Germline lookup yields CDR1 KGHSH and CDR2 LQKENI. Trimming took 3 bases from V and 5 from J, leaving 6 bases between them. The CDR3 nucleotides read TGTGCCAGCTCACCGGGGGGAGATACGCAGTATTTT. Its protein is CASSPGGDTQYF.

The chain links TRBV7-2 to TRBJ2-1; D tentatively reads TRBD1 or TRBD2 (5 bases each). V dropped 5 bases and J dropped 0 bases, with 11 bases sitting between them. The CDR3 runs to 15 residues. Germline V gives CDR1 SGHTA, CDR2 FQGNSA. CDR3 bases: TGTGCCAGCAGCCAGGGACGCCGCTCCTACAATGAGCAGTTCTTC. Translating gives CASSQGRRSYNEQFF.

The CDR3 here is CASSISTNTGELFF. The DNA for the CDR3 is TGTGCCAGTAGTATTTCTACTAACACCGGGGAGCTGTTTTTT. The chain carries TRBV19 and TRBJ2-2, with D unresolved. CDR1 and CDR2 from the germline V gene are LNHDA and SQIVND (reference sequence). The CDR3 loop spans 14 amino acids. Trimming removed 3 bases from V and 2 bases from J, with 7 bases in between.

CDR3 DNA sequence: TGCGCCAGCAGCCGGGGTAGGCAAGAGACCCAGTACTTC. Protein product: CASSRGRQETQYF. The J gene is TRBJ2-5, the V gene TRBV4-3; D ambiguous. This CDR3 contains 13 residues. Per germline, CDR1 LGHNA and CDR2 YSLEER. Between the trimmed V and J ends, which lost 4 bases and 2 bases, there was a span of 8 bases.

The chain joins TRBV18 to TRBJ2-7, with D possibly being TRBD2 (5 bases). From germline, CDR1 is KGHSH and CDR2 LQKENI. This CDR3 is 12 amino acids long. V lost 3 bases and J 5 bases, leaving 8 bases between the germline ends. CDR3 in amino acids: CASSPGGHEQYF. CDR3 sequence (DNA): TGTGCCAGCTCACCCGGAGGCCACGAGCAGTACTTC.

The chain is built from TRBV5-1 and TRBJ2-1; D is possibly TRBD2 (5 bases). Germline V gene sequence: CDR1 SGHRS, CDR2 YFSETQ. The V end lost 7 bases, the J end lost 0 bases, and 14 bases lay between the germline ends. The CDR3 is 15 residues long. The CDR3 region has the DNA TGCGCCAGCGCGAGGGAATCTAGCTCCTACAATGAGCAGTTCTTC. Protein: CASARESSSYNEQFF.

This chain uses TRBV7-6 with TRBJ2-5; D remains ambiguous. The CDR3 spans 12 residues. V was trimmed by 1 base and J by 5 bases, leaving 5 bases between them. Germline-derived CDR1 and CDR2 are SGHVS and FNYEAQ. The CDR3 is CASSLVWETQYF. DNA for the CDR3: TGTGCCAGCAGCTTAGTCTGGGAGACCCAGTACTTC. Together with reference TRBV7-6 and TRBJ2-5, the CDR3 gives the full variable domain: GAGVSQSPRYKVTKRGQDVALRCDPISGHVSLYWYRQALGQGPEFLTYFNYEAQQDKSGLPNDRFSAERPEGSISTLTIQRTEQRDSAMYRCASSLVWETQYFGPGTRLLVL.

V is TRBV19 and J is TRBJ2-6; possibly TRBD2 for D (6 bases). Germline V CDR1 and CDR2: LNHDA, SQIVND (reference sequence). This CDR3 is 16 amino acids long. V was shortened by 7 bases and J by 0 bases, with 13 bases between the two germline ends. For the CDR3, the DNA is TGTGCCAGTACCCGGGACTCCCTCTCTGGGGCCAACGTCCTGACTTTC. Its translation is CASTRDSLSGANVLTF.

Comment on this clone: Within the sample, other DNA sequences also encode this same CDR3. The rearrangement uses TRBV7-2 and TRBJ2-7; D possibly corresponds to TRBD2 (5 bases). The CDR3 loop spans 13 amino acids. Germline-derived CDR1 and CDR2 are SGHTA and FQGNSA. The V and J ends lost 1 base and 4 bases respectively, with 8 bases between them. The CDR3 sequence: CASSLGRVYEQYF. The DNA of the CDR3 is TGTGCCAGCAGCTTAGGGCGGGTATACGAGCAGTACTTC. Filled out from reference TRBV7-2 and TRBJ2-7, the complete variable domain reads GAGVSQSPSNKVTEKGKDVELRCDPISGHTALYWYRQSLGQGLEFLIYFQGNSAPDKSGLPSDRFSAERTGGSVSTLTIQRTQQEDSAVYLCASSLGRVYEQYFGPGTRLTVT.

Note on this clone: This same CDR3 is encoded by further DNA sequences in the sample. The chain is built from TRBV5-4 and TRBJ2-7; D call uncertain. Trimming took off 0 bases at V and 3 bases at J, with 7 bases between the two ends. Looked up from germline, CDR1 is SGHNT and CDR2 is YYREEE (reference sequence). There are 13 residues in the CDR3. The CDR3 spells CASSLDRSYEQYF. In DNA form, the CDR3 reads TGTGCCAGCAGCTTGGACCGGAGCTACGAGCAGTACTTC.

The V call is TRBV15, the J call TRBJ2-4; maybe TRBD1 (7 bases). Trimming removed 2 bases from V and 8 bases from J, with 16 bases in between. This CDR3 has 15 amino acids. Germline V gene lookup returns CDR1 LNHNV and CDR2 YYDKDF (reference sequence). The CDR3 reads CATSRTRQGGDIQYF. The CDR3 DNA is TGTGCCACCAGCAGAACCCGCCAGGGGGGAGACATTCAGTACTTC.

The V gene is TRBV2, the J gene TRBJ1-1, with 9 nucleotides matching TRBD1. This CDR3 region has 14 residues. V shed 7 bases and J 4 bases; nucleotides not matched to a gene: 7. CDR1 and CDR2 from the germline V gene are SNHLY and FYNNEI. CDR3 coding DNA: TGTGCCAGCACGTGGGACAGGGTTTCCACTGAAGCTTTCTTT. It is translated as CASTWDRVSTEAFF.

The rearrangement joins TRBV6-4 to TRBJ1-2; 9 bases agree with TRBD1. The CDR3 totals 15 residues. Losses at the gene ends were 2 bases for V and 4 bases for J; bases not matched to a gene: 5. The germline CDR1 and CDR2 sequences are MRHNA and SNTAGT. The CDR3 reads CASSDTPGQGYGYTF. CDR3 bases: TGTGCCAGCAGTGACACCCCGGGACAGGGCTATGGCTACACCTTC.

The chain links TRBV2 to TRBJ1-4, with 7 bases fitting TRBD1. The J segment lost 3 bases and the V segment lost 7 bases, leaving 5 bases of the junction unmatched. Germline CDR1 SNHLY, CDR2 FYNNEI. The CDR3 is made up of 14 amino acids. The CDR3 region is CASTYGTANEKLFF. The CDR3 coding sequence is TGTGCCAGCACCTACGGGACAGCTAATGAAAAACTGTTTTTT.

The chain uses TRBV5-1 and TRBJ2-1; 7 bases fit TRBD1. Germline V CDR1 and CDR2: SGHRS, YFSETQ. J lost 0 bases, V lost 1 base, and 4 bases had no gene match. This CDR3 is built from 16 residues. CDR3 coding DNA: TGCGCCAGCAGCTTGTTACAGGGGAGCTCCTACAATGAGCAGTTCTTC. Residues: CASSLLQGSSYNEQFF.